The present entry profiles one T cell receptor (beta chain) with its context. This sample was taken from a study of blood T cell repertoires in COVID-19. Study-level information: PBMCs, B-cell-depleted T cells, or T cells provided the cDNA or gDNA that made up the material.

Authors' analysis steps: How many nucleated cells were present was estimated from reference gene primer amplification. TCRdb's table, derived via immunoSEQ multiplex PCR, lists solely in-frame clones and lacks some. The V and J calls and clone size come from that table; D and trimming were worked out from the DNA. Of some 75,000 clones in the sample, 80% to 90% were seen once. Germline trimming cut 4 bases from V and 5 bases from J; bases unmatched to any gene: 7. The CDR3 consists of 14 residues. Germline CDR1 reads SGDLS; CDR2 reads YYNGEE. Patients at the Seattle site were enrolled during active infection and followed longitudinally.

Source material: peripheral blood. The TCR sequence derives from an elderly man with COVID-19, enrolled during active disease. The V and J genes are TRBV9 and TRBJ1-1, with 8 bases fitting TRBD1. CDR3 in amino acids: CASSIGQGNTEAFF. CDR3 sequence (DNA): TGTGCCAGCAGCATAGGACAGGGTAATACTGAAGCTTTCTTT.